This TCR beta chain was identified in a study of blood T cell repertoires in COVID-19. Overall study context: The samples span acute and convalescent COVID-19 from the United States, Italy and Spain. Sample material is recorded as cDNA or gDNA derived from T cells, B-cell-depleted T cells, or PBMCs.

The CDR3 sequence is 14 residues long. V lost 1 base and J lost 14; bases outside the gene matches: 5. Per germline, CDR1 SGHAT and CDR2 FQNNGV. Source study methods: Reference gene primer amplification gave nucleated cell count estimates. Profiled with immunoSEQ multiplex PCR; TCRdb holds only in-frame clones, not every one. D and trimming come from the DNA, and the V and J calls and clone size come from that table. The sample has about 70,000 clones, 85% seen once. Sequencing was done on a sample of peripheral blood. The rearrangement uses TRBV11-2 and TRBJ2-3; 14 nucleotides align to TRBD2. The sequence came from a man of 80 years or more with acute or convalescent COVID-19. In DNA, the CDR3 is TGTGCCAGCAGCTTAGTGGGACTAGCGGGGGCAGGGTATTTT. Translated: CASSLVGLAGAGYF.